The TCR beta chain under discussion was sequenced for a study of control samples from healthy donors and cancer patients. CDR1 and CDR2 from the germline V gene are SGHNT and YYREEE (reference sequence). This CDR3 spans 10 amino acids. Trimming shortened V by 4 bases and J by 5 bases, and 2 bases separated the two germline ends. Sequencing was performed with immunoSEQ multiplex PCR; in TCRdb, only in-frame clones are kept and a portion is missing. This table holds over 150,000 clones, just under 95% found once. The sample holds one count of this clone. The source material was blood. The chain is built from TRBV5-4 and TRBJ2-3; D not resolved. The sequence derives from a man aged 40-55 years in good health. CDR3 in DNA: TGTGCCAGCAGCGGAGATACGCAGTATTTT. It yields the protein CASSGDTQYF.